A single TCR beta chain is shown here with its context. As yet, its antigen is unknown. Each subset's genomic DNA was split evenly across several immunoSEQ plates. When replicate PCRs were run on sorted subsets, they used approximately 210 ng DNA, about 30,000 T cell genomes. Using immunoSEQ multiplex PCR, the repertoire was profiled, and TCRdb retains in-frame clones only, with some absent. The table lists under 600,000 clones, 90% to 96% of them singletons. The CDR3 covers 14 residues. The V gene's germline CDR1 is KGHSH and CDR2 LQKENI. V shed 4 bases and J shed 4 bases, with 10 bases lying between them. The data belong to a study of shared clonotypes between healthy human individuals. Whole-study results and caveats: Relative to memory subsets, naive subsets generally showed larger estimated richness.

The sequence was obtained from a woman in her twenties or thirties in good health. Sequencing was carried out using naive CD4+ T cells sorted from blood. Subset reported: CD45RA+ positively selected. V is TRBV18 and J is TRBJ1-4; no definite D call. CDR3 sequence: CASSLRAHNEKLFF. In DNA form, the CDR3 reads TGTGCCAGCTCACTCCGAGCCCATAATGAAAAACTGTTTTTT.